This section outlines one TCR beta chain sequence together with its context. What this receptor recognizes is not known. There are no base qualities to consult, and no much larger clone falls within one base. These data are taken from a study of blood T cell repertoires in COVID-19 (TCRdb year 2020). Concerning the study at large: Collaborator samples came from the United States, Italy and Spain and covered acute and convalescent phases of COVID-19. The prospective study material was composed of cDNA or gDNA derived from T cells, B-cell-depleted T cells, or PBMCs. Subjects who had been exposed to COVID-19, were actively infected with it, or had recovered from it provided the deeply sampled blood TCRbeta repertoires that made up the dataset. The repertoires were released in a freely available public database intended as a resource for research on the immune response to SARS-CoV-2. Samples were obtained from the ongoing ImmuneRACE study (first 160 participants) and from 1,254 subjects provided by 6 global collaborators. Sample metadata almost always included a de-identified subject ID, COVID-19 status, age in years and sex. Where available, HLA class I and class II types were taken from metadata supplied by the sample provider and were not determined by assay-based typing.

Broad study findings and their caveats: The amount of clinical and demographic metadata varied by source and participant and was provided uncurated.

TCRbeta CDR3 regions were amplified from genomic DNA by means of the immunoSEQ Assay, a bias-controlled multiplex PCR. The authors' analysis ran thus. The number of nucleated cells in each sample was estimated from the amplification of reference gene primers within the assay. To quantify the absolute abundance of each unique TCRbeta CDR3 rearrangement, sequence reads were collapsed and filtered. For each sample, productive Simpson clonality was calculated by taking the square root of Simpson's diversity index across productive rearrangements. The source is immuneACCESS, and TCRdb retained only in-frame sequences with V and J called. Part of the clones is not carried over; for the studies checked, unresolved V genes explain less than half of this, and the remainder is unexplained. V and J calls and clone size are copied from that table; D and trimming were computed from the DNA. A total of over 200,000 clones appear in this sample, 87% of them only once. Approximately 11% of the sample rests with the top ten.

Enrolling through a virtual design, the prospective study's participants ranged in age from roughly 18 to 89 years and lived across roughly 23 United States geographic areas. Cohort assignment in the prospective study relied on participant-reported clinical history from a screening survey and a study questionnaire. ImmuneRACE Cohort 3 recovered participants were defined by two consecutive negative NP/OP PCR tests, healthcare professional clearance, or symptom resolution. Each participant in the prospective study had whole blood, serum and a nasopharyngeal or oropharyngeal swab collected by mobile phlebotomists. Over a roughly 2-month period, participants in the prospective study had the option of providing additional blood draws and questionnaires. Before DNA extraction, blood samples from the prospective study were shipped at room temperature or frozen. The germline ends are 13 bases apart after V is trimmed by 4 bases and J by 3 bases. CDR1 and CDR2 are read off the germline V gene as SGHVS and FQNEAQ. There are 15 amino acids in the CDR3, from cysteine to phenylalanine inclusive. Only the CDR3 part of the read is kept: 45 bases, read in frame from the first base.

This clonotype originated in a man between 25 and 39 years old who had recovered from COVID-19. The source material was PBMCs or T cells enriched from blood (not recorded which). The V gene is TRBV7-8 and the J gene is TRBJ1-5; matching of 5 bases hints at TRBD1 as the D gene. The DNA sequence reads TGTGCCAGCAGCTCCCGGGGGGGGACCAATCAGCCCCAGCATTTT. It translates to CASSSRGGTNQPQHF. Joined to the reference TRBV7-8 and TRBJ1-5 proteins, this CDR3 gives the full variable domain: GAGVSQSPRYKVAKRGQDVALRCDPISGHVSLFWYQQALGQGPEFLTYFQNEAQLDKSGLPSDRFFAERPEGSVSTLKIQRTQQEDSAVYLCASSSRGGTNQPQHFGDGTRLSIL.